The 20 T cell receptor beta chains below all came from one sample that was sequenced in a study of T-cell reconstitution after alpha-beta-depleted transplantation in children. A library of TCRbeta sequences, prepared with unique molecular identifiers, was generated. TCRdb reprocessed the PCR reads via MiXCR and lists one record per CDR3 protein. The sample includes 700,000 to 850,000 distinct CDR3 sequences, 15% to 20% seen only once; the top ten take around 5%. The sequencing used PBMCs, mostly from graft donor cells, collected 360 days after TCRalphabeta/CD19-depleted stem cell transplant. The receptors were gathered from a male patient aged 5 to 17 who had a stem cell transplant for acute lymphoblastic leukemia, so the T cells may come from the graft donor.

This clonotype was detected only a few times. This chain connects TRBV6-5 to TRBJ2-3; D remains unclear. Germline V CDR1 and CDR2: MNHEY, SVGAGI. This CDR3 region has 15 residues. V was clipped by 0 bases and J by 1 base, with 8 bases between them. The CDR3 nucleotides are TGTGCCAGCAGTTACTCGGGTAGGGGCACAGATACGCAGTATTTT. Translation gives CASSYSGRGTDTQYF.

V is TRBV11-2 and J is TRBJ2-2, with TRBD2 matching over 8 bases. This CDR3 is 18 amino acids long. Germline CDR1 SGHAT, CDR2 FQNNGV. With 5 bases clipped from V and 4 bases from J, the junction kept 15 bases outside the gene matches. Written as DNA, the CDR3 is TGTGCCAGCAGCCGGGGGGGGACGGGAGGGCCGGGCACCGGGGAGCTGTTTTTT. Its translation: CASSRGGTGGPGTGELFF.

This sequence joins TRBV27 and TRBJ1-1, with D perhaps TRBD1 (6 bases). The CDR3 sequence is 13 residues long. Germline assignment: CDR1 MNHEY and CDR2 SMNVEV (reference sequence). The CDR3 spells CDSQGSVTAEAFF. Written as DNA, the CDR3 is TGTGACTCCCAGGGGAGCGTCACTGCTGAAGCTTTCTTT.

The rearrangement links TRBV27 to TRBJ1-6; a possible D gene is TRBD1 (6 bases). V gave up 4 bases and J gave up 9 bases, with 16 bases separating them. The CDR3 runs 15 residues. Germline V gives CDR1 MNHEY, CDR2 SMNVEV (reference sequence). DNA of the CDR3: TGTGCCAGCAGTTGGGCAGGGGAGGTGGGTTCACCCCTCCACTTT. Translation: CASSWAGEVGSPLHF.

CDR3 in DNA: TGCAGTGCGGGGCAGGAACCCCTCTCTGGGGCCAACGTCCTGACTTTC. This translates into CSAGQEPLSGANVLTF. V and J are TRBV20-1 and TRBJ2-6; perhaps TRBD1 as D (5 bases). V was shortened by 6 bases and J by 0 bases, with 15 bases between the two germline ends. The germline V gene encodes CDR1 DFQATT and CDR2 SNEGSKA (reference sequence). There are 16 residues in the CDR3.

This clonotype was found a few times. The V and J genes are TRBV4-2 and TRBJ2-7; D is perhaps TRBD1 (6 bases). The CDR3 spans 16 residues. Trimming shortened V by 0 bases and J by 2 bases, and 14 bases separated the two germline ends. The germline V gene encodes CDR1 LGHNA and CDR2 YNFKEQ. In nucleotides, the CDR3 is TGTGCCAGCAGCCAAGAGTTGGGACATCCTCCCTACGAGCAGTACTTC. Translating gives CASSQELGHPPYEQYF.

This chain uses TRBV4-1 with TRBJ2-7, with TRBD2 identical over 9 bases. J gave up 3 bases and V 6 bases, and 6 bases lay outside the gene matches. This CDR3 region has 14 residues. In germline, CDR1 is MGHRA, CDR2 YSYEKL. The CDR3 coding sequence is TGCGCCAGCAGTGCCTTTAGCGGGGGCTACGAGCAGTACTTC. It translates to CASSAFSGGYEQYF.

CDR3 residues: CSGGLAYTGELFF. The CDR3 DNA reads as TGCAGCGGCGGACTAGCGTACACCGGGGAGCTGTTTTTT. The chain carries TRBV29-1 and TRBJ2-2, with 9 bases fitting TRBD2. Germline CDR1 reads SQVTM; CDR2 reads ANQGSEA. The CDR3 runs to 13 residues. Losses at the gene ends were 7 bases for V and 3 bases for J; bases not matched to a gene: 3.

The gene calls are TRBV29-1 and TRBJ1-1; unclear D gene. V was pared by 8 bases and J by 1 base, with 11 bases between. This CDR3 spans 12 amino acids. The germline gives CDR1 SQVTM, CDR2 ANQGSEA. The CDR3 region has the DNA TGCAGCCTCGGGTCCGAGAACACTGAAGCTTTCTTT. It codes for CSLGSENTEAFF.

The chain links TRBV24-1 to TRBJ2-1; D possibly matches TRBD1 or TRBD2 (5 bases each). The V end was cut by 7 bases, the J end by 6 bases, with 18 bases between. Germline CDR1 KGHDR, CDR2 SFDVKD. The CDR3 totals 15 residues. The CDR3 sequence: CATRQAGTDGNEQFF. The CDR3 DNA reads as TGTGCCACCAGACAAGCCGGGACCGACGGCAATGAGCAGTTCTTC.

This clonotype was picked up a small number of times. The chain links TRBV3-1 to TRBJ2-1, with TRBD2 as a possible D gene (6 bases). The length of the CDR3 is 18 residues. Germline loops: CDR1 LGHDT, CDR2 YNNKEL (reference sequence). V was shortened by 3 bases and J by 5 bases, with 23 bases between the two germline ends. The CDR3 DNA sequence: TGTGCCAGCAGCCATTTTGGTCTCGAGAGCGGGCTTAACAATGAGCAGTTCTTC. Residues: CASSHFGLESGLNNEQFF.

This clonotype was counted only a few times. The chain links TRBV5-5 to TRBJ1-6; D is undetermined. Germline assignment: CDR1 SGHKS and CDR2 YYEKEE (reference sequence). CDR3 length: 15 residues. V was shortened by 0 bases and J by 11 bases, with 15 bases between the two germline ends. The CDR3 here is CASSLDTLLGPPLHF. The CDR3 bases are TGTGCCAGCAGCTTGGACACCCTTCTCGGGCCACCCCTCCACTTT.

This sequence joins TRBV4-1 and TRBJ2-7; tentatively, D is TRBD1 or TRBD2 (5 bases each). Germline lookup yields CDR1 MGHRA and CDR2 YSYEKL. The CDR3 extends over 13 amino acids. V shed 0 bases and J shed 7 bases, with 10 bases lying between them. The CDR3 sequence: CASSQDVWGEQYF. CDR3 sequence (DNA): TGCGCCAGCAGCCAAGATGTCTGGGGGGAGCAGTACTTC.

The CDR3 loop is CASSYGSVETGELFF. CDR3 DNA sequence: TGTGCCAGCAGCTATGGTTCGGTGGAGACCGGGGAGCTGTTTTTT. V is TRBV7-9 and J is TRBJ2-2; D is ambiguous. Germline V gene lookup returns CDR1 SEHNR and CDR2 FQNEAQ (reference sequence). The CDR3 spans 15 residues. Trimming cost V 4 bases and J 5 bases, with 14 bases left between them.

This clonotype has more than one count but fewer than ten. J is TRBJ2-1 and V is TRBV18, with 8 bases fitting TRBD2. CDR1 is KGHSH, CDR2 LQKENI, per germline. V dropped 6 bases and J dropped 5; count of bases not matched to a gene: 9. The CDR3 is 15 residues long. CDR3 bases: TGTGCCAGCTCCCCGGAGGGTAGCGGGAACAATGAGCAGTTCTTC. This encodes CASSPEGSGNNEQFF.

The chain links TRBV20-1 to TRBJ2-5; 14 positions agree with TRBD2. This CDR3 is built from 19 residues. V lost 1 base, J lost 1 base, and 11 bases stayed unmatched. CDR1 is DFQATT, CDR2 SNEGSKA, per germline (reference sequence). CDR3 residues: CSARGRGLAGAVSQETQYF. For the CDR3, the DNA is TGCAGTGCTAGAGGCAGGGGACTAGCGGGAGCAGTTTCCCAAGAGACCCAGTACTTC.

Only a few counts were recorded for this clonotype. The chain employs TRBV15 and TRBJ2-3; no firm D call. From germline, CDR1 is LNHNV and CDR2 YYDKDF (reference sequence). This CDR3 spans 17 amino acids. V lost 0 bases and J lost 2, with 15 bases in between. CDR3 DNA: TGTGCCACCAGCAGAGATCGGGTAGCCGGGTTCACAGATACGCAGTATTTT. Its translation is CATSRDRVAGFTDTQYF.

The gene calls are TRBV7-3 and TRBJ2-5, with D perhaps TRBD1 (7 bases). The CDR3 consists of 14 residues. Deletions cut 4 bases from V and 0 bases from J, with 9 bases between. Germline loops: CDR1 SGHTA, CDR2 FQGTGA. The CDR3 loop is CASSSGGNQETQYF. CDR3 nucleotides: TGTGCCAGCAGCTCAGGGGGGAACCAAGAGACCCAGTACTTC.

J is TRBJ2-7 and V is TRBV29-1; 12 bases map to TRBD1. Losses at the gene ends were 1 base for V and 2 bases for J; bases not matched to a gene: 9. The length of the CDR3 is 17 residues. Looked up from germline, CDR1 is SQVTM and CDR2 is ANQGSEA. The CDR3 nucleotides read TGCAGCGTTGAAGTCGGGACAGGGGGCTTTAGCACCTACGAGCAGTACTTC. It yields the protein CSVEVGTGGFSTYEQYF.

This clonotype was detected ten times or more. The chain combines TRBV7-3 with TRBJ2-2; a weak D match, TRBD1 (6 bases). With 5 bases removed from V and 7 bases from J, the gap between germline ends came to 17 bases. The CDR3 length is 15 residues. CDR1 SGHTA and CDR2 FQGTGA come from the germline V gene. CDR3 protein: CASSERQGFVGELFF. CDR3 DNA: TGTGCCAGCAGCGAGCGGCAGGGGTTCGTCGGGGAGCTGTTTTTT.